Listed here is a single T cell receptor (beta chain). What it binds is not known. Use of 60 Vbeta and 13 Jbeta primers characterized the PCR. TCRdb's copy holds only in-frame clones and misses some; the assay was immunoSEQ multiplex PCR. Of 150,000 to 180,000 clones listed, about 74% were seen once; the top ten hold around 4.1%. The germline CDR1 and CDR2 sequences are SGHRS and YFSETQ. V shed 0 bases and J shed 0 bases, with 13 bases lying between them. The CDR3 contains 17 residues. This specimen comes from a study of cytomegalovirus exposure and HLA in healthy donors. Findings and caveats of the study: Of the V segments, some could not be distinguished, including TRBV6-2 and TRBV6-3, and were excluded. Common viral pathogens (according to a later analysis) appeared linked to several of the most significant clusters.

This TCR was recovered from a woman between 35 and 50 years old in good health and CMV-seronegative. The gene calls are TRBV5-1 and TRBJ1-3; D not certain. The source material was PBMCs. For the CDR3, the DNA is TGCGCCAGCAGCTTGGATGGAGGTCCCAGCTCTGGAAACACCATATATTTT. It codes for CASSLDGGPSSGNTIYF.